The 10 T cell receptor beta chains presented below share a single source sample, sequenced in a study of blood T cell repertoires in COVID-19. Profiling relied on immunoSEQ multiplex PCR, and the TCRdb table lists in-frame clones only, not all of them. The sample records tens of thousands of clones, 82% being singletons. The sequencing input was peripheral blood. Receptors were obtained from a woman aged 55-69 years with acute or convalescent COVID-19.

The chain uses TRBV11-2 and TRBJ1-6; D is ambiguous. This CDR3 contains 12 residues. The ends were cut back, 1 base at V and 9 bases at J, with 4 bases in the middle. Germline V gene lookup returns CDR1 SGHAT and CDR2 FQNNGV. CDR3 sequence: CASSLAGSPLHF. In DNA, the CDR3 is TGTGCCAGCAGCTTAGCGGGTTCACCCCTCCACTTT. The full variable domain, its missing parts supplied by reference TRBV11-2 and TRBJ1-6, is EAGVAQSPRYKIIEKRQSVAFWCNPISGHATLYWYQQILGQGPKLLIQFQNNGVVDDSQLPKDRFSAERLKGVDSTLKIQPAKLEDSAVYLCASSLAGSPLHFGNGTRLTVT.

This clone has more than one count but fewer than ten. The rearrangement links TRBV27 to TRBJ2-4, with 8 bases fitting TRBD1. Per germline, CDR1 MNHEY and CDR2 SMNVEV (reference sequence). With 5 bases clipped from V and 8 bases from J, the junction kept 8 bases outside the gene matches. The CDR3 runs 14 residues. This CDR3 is CASSPRDRGDIQYF. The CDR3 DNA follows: TGTGCCAGCAGTCCCCGAGACAGGGGCGACATTCAGTACTTC.

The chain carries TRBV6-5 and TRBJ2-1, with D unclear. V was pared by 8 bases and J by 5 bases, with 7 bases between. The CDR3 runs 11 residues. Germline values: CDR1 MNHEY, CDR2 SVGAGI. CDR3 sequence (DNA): TGTGCCAGCCCTAACCACAATGAGCAGTTCTTC. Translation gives CASPNHNEQFF.

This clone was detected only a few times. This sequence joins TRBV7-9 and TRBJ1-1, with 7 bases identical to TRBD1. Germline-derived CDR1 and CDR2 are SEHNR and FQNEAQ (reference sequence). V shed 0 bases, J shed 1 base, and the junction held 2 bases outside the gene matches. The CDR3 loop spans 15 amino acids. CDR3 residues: CASSLAGGPNTEAFF. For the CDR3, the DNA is TGTGCCAGCAGCTTAGCAGGGGGCCCGAACACTGAAGCTTTCTTT.

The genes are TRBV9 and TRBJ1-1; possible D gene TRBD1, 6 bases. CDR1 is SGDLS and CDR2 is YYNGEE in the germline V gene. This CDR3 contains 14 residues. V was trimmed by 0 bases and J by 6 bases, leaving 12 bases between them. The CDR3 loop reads CASSVAFTGPEAFF. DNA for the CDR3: TGTGCCAGCAGCGTAGCCTTCACAGGGCCTGAAGCTTTCTTT.

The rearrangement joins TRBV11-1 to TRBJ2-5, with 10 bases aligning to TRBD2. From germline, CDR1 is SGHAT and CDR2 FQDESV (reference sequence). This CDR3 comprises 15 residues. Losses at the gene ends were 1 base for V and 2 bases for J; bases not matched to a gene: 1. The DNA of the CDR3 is TGTGCCAGCAGCTTAGAACTAGCGGGACAAGAGACCCAGTACTTC. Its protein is CASSLELAGQETQYF.

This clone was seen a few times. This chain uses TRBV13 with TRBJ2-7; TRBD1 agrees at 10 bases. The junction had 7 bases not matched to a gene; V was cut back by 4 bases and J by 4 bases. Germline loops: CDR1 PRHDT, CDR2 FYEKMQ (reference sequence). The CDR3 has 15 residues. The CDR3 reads CASSSGQGKTYEQYF. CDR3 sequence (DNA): TGTGCCAGCAGCTCGGGACAGGGGAAAACGTACGAGCAGTACTTC. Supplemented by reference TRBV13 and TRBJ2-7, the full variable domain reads AAGVIQSPRHLIKEKRETATLKCYPIPRHDTVYWYQQGPGQDPQFLISFYEKMQSDKGSIPDRFSAQQFSDYHSELNMSSLELGDSALYFCASSSGQGKTYEQYFGPGTRLTVT.

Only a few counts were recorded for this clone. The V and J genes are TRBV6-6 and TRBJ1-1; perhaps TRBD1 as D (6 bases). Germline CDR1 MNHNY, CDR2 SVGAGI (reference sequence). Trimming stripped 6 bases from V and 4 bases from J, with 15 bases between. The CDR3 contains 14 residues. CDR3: CASSPSTGTTEAFF. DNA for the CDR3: TGTGCCAGCAGCCCTTCAACAGGGACCACTGAAGCTTTCTTT.

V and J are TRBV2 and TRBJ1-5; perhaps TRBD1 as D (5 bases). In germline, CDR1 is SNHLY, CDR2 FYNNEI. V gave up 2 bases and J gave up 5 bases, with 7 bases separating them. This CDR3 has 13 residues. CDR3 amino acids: CASSETRDQPQHF. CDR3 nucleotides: TGTGCCAGCAGTGAAACCAGGGATCAGCCCCAGCATTTT.

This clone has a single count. CDR3 bases: TGTGCCTGGAGTGGGACTAGGCGGGGCGAGCAGTACTTC. Residues: CAWSGTRRGEQYF. This chain connects TRBV30 to TRBJ2-7, with TRBD2 matching 7 bases. Trimming cost V 1 base and J 6 bases; bases outside gene matches: 6. CDR1 and CDR2 (germline): GTSNPN, SVGIG (reference sequence). The CDR3 has 13 residues.